These 18 T cell receptor beta chains came from one sample sequenced in a study of blood T cell repertoires in COVID-19. Assay: immunoSEQ multiplex PCR; the TCRdb copy retains only in-frame clones and omits some. The sample gives 260,000 or so clones, approximately 80% of which show up once; about 4.8% is in the top ten. Sequencing was carried out using peripheral blood. The receptors stem from a woman between 70 and 85 years old with acute or convalescent COVID-19.

The J gene is TRBJ2-4, the V gene TRBV18; TRBD2 matches at 8 bases. This CDR3 comprises 17 residues. The V gene's germline CDR1 is KGHSH and CDR2 LQKENI. The V gene end was trimmed by 1 base and the J gene end by 9 bases; junction bases not matched to a gene: 14. The CDR3 loop reads CASSPRGGGPSKGIQYF. The CDR3 bases are TGTGCCAGCTCACCACGAGGCGGGGGGCCGAGTAAGGGCATTCAGTACTTC.

CDR3 residues: CASSRGATDTQYF. The DNA of the CDR3 is TGTGCCAGTAGCAGGGGGGCCACAGATACGCAGTATTTT. The chain combines TRBV19 with TRBJ2-3; D perhaps matches TRBD1 (7 bases). The CDR3 is 13 residues long. Germline V gene data show CDR1 as LNHDA and CDR2 as SQIVND (reference sequence). The V end was cut by 6 bases, the J end by 2 bases, with 9 bases between.

The chain employs TRBV27 and TRBJ2-7, with 8 bases lining up with TRBD1. This CDR3 is 13 amino acids long. V shed 4 bases, J shed 3 bases, and the junction held 2 bases outside the gene matches. Germline CDR1 reads MNHEY; CDR2 reads SMNVEV (reference sequence). CDR3 region: CASSWTGNYEQYF. The CDR3 DNA reads as TGTGCCAGCAGTTGGACAGGGAACTACGAGCAGTACTTC.

The chain joins TRBV18 to TRBJ2-1; 9 nucleotides match TRBD1. V trimming: 6 bases; J trimming: 3 bases; junction bases outside the gene matches: 6. This CDR3 region has 15 residues. Germline V gene lookup returns CDR1 KGHSH and CDR2 LQKENI. CDR3 sequence (DNA): TGTGCCAGCTCTCCCGGGACAGGGAACTACAATGAGCAGTTCTTC. Translation gives CASSPGTGNYNEQFF.

The rearrangement joins TRBV5-6 to TRBJ2-7, with D possibly TRBD1 on 5 matching bases. This CDR3 has 14 residues. Looked up from germline, CDR1 is SGHDT and CDR2 is YYEEEE. Trimming removed 1 base at V and 1 base at J, with 9 bases between. The CDR3 DNA sequence: TGTGCCAGCAGCTTGCGTCAGGGTTCCTACGAGCAGTACTTC. Translating it yields CASSLRQGSYEQYF.

V is TRBV10-3 and J is TRBJ2-3; no firm D call. The germline V and J ends were trimmed by 6 bases and 1 base, with 8 bases remaining between them. Germline V lookup: CDR1 ENHRY, CDR2 SYGVKD. The CDR3 runs to 13 residues. The CDR3 region has the DNA TGTGCCATCAGCACCGGAGGCACAGATACGCAGTATTTT. It encodes CAISTGGTDTQYF.

The V and J genes are TRBV12-3 or TRBV12-4 and TRBJ2-1; 7 nucleotides line up with TRBD1. The CDR3 has 13 amino acids. The ends lost 5 bases at V and 6 bases at J; junction bases unmatched: 4. CDR3 DNA: TGTGCCAGCAGTGCCGACAGGGCCAATGAGCAGTTCTTC. Translation: CASSADRANEQFF.

The chain has TRBV28 and TRBJ2-1, with 11 nucleotides matching TRBD2. Germline V gene data show CDR1 as MDHEN and CDR2 as SYDVKM. V lost 6 bases, J lost 5 bases, and 6 bases stayed unmatched. CDR3 size: 15 residues. This CDR3 is CASRNSGGANNEQFF. CDR3 nucleotides: TGTGCCAGCAGAAATAGCGGGGGGGCCAACAATGAGCAGTTCTTC.

The chain uses TRBV19 and TRBJ2-1; 10 nucleotides agree with TRBD1. The junction had 10 bases not matched to a gene; V was cut back by 2 bases and J by 6 bases. This CDR3 is built from 17 residues. The germline CDR1 and CDR2 sequences are LNHDA and SQIVND (reference sequence). This chain's CDR3 is CASSISSGTGVPNEQFF. The CDR3 DNA is TGTGCCAGTAGTATAAGTTCGGGGACAGGGGTCCCCAATGAGCAGTTCTTC.

The J gene is TRBJ2-3, the V gene TRBV27, with TRBD2 matching 7 bases. The CDR3 is 13 residues long. V dropped 8 bases and J dropped 3; count of bases not matched to a gene: 5. In germline, CDR1 is MNHEY, CDR2 SMNVEV (reference sequence). DNA for the CDR3: TGTGCCAGCGCCCGGACTAGTACAGATACGCAGTATTTT. It yields the protein CASARTSTDTQYF.

J is TRBJ1-3 and V is TRBV5-1; possible D gene TRBD1, 5 bases. This CDR3 comprises 15 residues. Germline loops: CDR1 SGHRS, CDR2 YFSETQ. V lost 0 bases, J lost 2 bases, and 9 bases lay in between. DNA for the CDR3: TGCGCCAGCAGCTTGGTGGGGGGACCTGGAAACACCATATATTTT. Translated: CASSLVGGPGNTIYF. Full variable domain (remainder filled in from reference TRBV5-1 and TRBJ1-3): KAGVTQTPRYLIKTRGQQVTLSCSPISGHRSVSWYQQTPGQGLQFLFEYFSETQRNKGNFPGRFSGRQFSNSRSEMNVSTLELGDSALYLCASSLVGGPGNTIYFGEGSWLTVV.

The V and J genes are TRBV10-3 and TRBJ1-1, with D perhaps TRBD1 (5 bases). Germline V gene data show CDR1 as ENHRY and CDR2 as SYGVKD. Trimming pared 6 bases from V and 0 bases from J, leaving 14 bases between. The CDR3 consists of 15 residues. The CDR3 DNA reads as TGTGCCATCAGGGAGAGGGGAGGATTGAACACTGAAGCTTTCTTT. It yields the protein CAIRERGGLNTEAFF.

This sequence joins TRBV14 and TRBJ2-7; D remains ambiguous. The CDR3 runs to 15 residues. Germline CDR1 reads SGHDN; CDR2 reads FVKESK. The ends were cut back, 7 bases at V and 5 bases at J, with 21 bases in the middle. CDR3 sequence: CASIPLQHITHEQYF. The DNA for the CDR3 is TGTGCCAGCATCCCTCTGCAACACATAACGCACGAGCAGTACTTC.

This chain links TRBV7-9 with TRBJ1-4, with D maybe TRBD1 (5 bases). Germline loops: CDR1 SEHNR, CDR2 FQNEAQ (reference sequence). The CDR3 has 14 amino acids. Trimming stripped 2 bases from V and 6 bases from J, with 10 bases between. The CDR3 coding sequence is TGTGCCAGCAGCTTACAGGGCGGGGATGAAAAACTGTTTTTT. This encodes CASSLQGGDEKLFF.

The chain links TRBV29-1 to TRBJ1-5; no definite D call. V was cut by 6 bases and J by 4 bases, with 13 bases left in between. Germline V lookup: CDR1 SQVTM, CDR2 ANQGSEA. This CDR3 comprises 13 residues. CDR3 region: CSVGYGENQPQHF. DNA of the CDR3: TGCAGCGTGGGGTACGGGGAAAATCAGCCCCAGCATTTT.

The V and J genes are TRBV30 and TRBJ1-1, with unresolved D. V was clipped by 4 bases and J by 0 bases, with 9 bases between them. CDR1 is GTSNPN and CDR2 is SVGIG in the germline V gene (reference sequence). This CDR3 spans 13 amino acids. Here the CDR3 DNA reads TGTGCCTGGATGAAAAGCATGAACACTGAAGCTTTCTTT. This sequence encodes CAWMKSMNTEAFF. The full variable domain, rest sourced from reference TRBV30 and TRBJ1-1, is SQTIHQWPATLVQPVGSPLSLECTVEGTSNPNLYWYRQAAGRGLQLLFYSVGIGQISSEVPQNLSASRPQDRQFILSSKKLLLSDSGFYLCAWMKSMNTEAFFGQGTRLTVV.

V usage is TRBV28 and J usage is TRBJ1-4, with a weak D call TRBD1 (5 bases). The CDR3 has 15 amino acids. The germline V and J ends were trimmed by 6 bases and 8 bases, with 19 bases remaining between them. Germline CDR1 MDHEN, CDR2 SYDVKM. CDR3 in amino acids: CASSADGGVWEKLFF. CDR3 coding DNA: TGTGCCAGCAGCGCCGATGGAGGGGTTTGGGAAAAACTGTTTTTT.

In this sample, this clone turned up once. The chain employs TRBV12-3 or TRBV12-4 and TRBJ1-1; tentative D call: TRBD1 (6 bases). The ends were cut back, 2 bases at V and 3 bases at J, with 7 bases in the middle. This CDR3 comprises 13 residues. The CDR3 sequence is CASSLTGYTEAFF. CDR3 in DNA: TGTGCCAGCAGTTTAACAGGGTACACTGAAGCTTTCTTT.